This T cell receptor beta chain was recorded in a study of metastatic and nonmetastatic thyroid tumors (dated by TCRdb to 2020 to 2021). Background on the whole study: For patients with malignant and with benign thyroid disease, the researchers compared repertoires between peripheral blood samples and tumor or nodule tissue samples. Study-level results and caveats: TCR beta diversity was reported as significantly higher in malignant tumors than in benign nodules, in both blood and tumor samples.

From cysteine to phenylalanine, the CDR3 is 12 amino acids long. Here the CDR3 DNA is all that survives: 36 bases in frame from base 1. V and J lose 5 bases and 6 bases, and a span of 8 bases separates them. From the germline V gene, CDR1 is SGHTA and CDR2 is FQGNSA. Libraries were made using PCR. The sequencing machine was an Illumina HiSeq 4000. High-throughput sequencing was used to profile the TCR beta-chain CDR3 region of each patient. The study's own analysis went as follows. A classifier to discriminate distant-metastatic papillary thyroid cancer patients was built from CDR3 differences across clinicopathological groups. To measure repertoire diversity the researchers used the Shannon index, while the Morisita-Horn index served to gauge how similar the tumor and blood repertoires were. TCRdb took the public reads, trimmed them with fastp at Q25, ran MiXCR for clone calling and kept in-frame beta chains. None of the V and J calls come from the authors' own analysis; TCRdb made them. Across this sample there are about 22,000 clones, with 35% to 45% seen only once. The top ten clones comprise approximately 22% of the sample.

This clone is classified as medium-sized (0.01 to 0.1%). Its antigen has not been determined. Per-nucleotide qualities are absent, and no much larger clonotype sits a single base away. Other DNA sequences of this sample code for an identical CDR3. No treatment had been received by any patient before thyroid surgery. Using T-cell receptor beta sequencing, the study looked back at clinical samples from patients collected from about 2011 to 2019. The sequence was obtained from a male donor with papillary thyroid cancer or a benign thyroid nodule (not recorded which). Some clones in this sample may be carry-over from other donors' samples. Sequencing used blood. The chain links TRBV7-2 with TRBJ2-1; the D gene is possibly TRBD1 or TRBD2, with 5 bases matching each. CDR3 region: CASSLGVNEQFF. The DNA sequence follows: TGTGCCAGCAGCCTGGGGGTCAATGAGCAGTTCTTC.